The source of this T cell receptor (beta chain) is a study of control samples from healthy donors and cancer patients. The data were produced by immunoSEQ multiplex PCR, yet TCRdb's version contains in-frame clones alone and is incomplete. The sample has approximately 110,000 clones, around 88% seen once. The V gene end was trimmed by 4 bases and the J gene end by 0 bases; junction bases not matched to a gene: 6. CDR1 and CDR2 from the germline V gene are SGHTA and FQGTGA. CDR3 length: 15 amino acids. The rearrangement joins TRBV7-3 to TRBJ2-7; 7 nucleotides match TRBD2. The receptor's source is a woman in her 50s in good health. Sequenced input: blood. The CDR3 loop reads CASSSSGRSSYEQYV. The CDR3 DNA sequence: TGTGCCAGCAGCTCTAGCGGCCGAAGCTCCTACGAGCAGTACGTC.